The 9 T cell receptor beta chains below come from one sample, sequenced in a study of beta chain features in type 1 diabetes. Findings and limits, study-wide: TCRB CDR3s from Type 1 diabetes patients were moderately but significantly shorter in all four CD4+ subsets.

TCRB transcripts that were expressed got sequenced, as all of the isolated RNA had been reverse transcribed. Method: immunoSEQ multiplex PCR; TCRdb's copy keeps in-frame clones and lacks some. The sample contains 50,000 to 70,000 clones, around half of which appear only once. Which antigens these TCRs recognize remains unknown. Sample: Tregs from blood. These receptors were collected from a woman aged 40 to 50 with type 1 diabetes.

This clone occurred a few times. In nucleotides, the CDR3 is TGCGCCAGCAGCTCTGATATGAGGGAGACCCAGTACTTC. As protein: CASSSDMRETQYF. This chain uses TRBV5-1 with TRBJ2-5; no definite D call. Germline CDR1 is SGHRS and CDR2 is YFSETQ. Trimming took 3 bases from V and 5 from J, leaving 11 bases between them. The CDR3 is 13 residues long.

In this sample, this clone turned up a few times. This sequence joins TRBV20-1 and TRBJ2-7, with D hard to call. The CDR3 covers 10 residues. CDR1 DFQATT and CDR2 SNEGSKA come from the germline V gene (reference sequence). Between the trimmed V and J ends, which lost 1 base and 6 bases, there was a span of 4 bases. CDR3 sequence: CSARVAEQYF. CDR3 in DNA: TGCAGTGCTAGAGTGGCCGAGCAGTACTTC.

V is TRBV6-5 and J is TRBJ1-3, with D uncertain. CDR3 size: 15 residues. The germline CDR1 and CDR2 sequences are MNHEY and SVGAGI. The V end was cut by 2 bases, the J end by 0 bases, with 8 bases between. The CDR3: CASSYEANSGNTIYF. CDR3 in DNA: TGTGCCAGCAGTTACGAGGCTAACTCTGGAAACACCATATATTTT.

This clone came up a few times. The chain recombines TRBV7-9 with TRBJ2-3; possibly TRBD2 for D (7 bases). The CDR3 is 15 residues long. V gave up 3 bases and J gave up 1 base, with 11 bases separating them. Per germline, CDR1 SEHNR and CDR2 FQNEAQ (reference sequence). This chain's CDR3 is CASSFGGRGTDTQYF. As DNA, the CDR3 is TGTGCCAGCAGCTTCGGGGGGCGCGGCACAGATACGCAGTATTTT.

This clone has a count of ten or more. The V call is TRBV21-1, the J call TRBJ1-1; TRBD1 was called by the table and not checked on the DNA. TRBV21-1 is listed as a pseudogene. The CDR3 loop spans 12 amino acids. CDR3 residues: CARQGQNTEAFF. CDR3 bases: TGTGCCAGACAGGGCCAGAACACTGAAGCTTTCTTT.

The chain is built from TRBV5-1 and TRBJ1-6, with D perhaps matching TRBD1 (6 bases). Germline assignment: CDR1 SGHRS and CDR2 YFSETQ. This CDR3 has 15 residues. V gave up 5 bases and J gave up 6 bases, with 15 bases separating them. CDR3 residues: CASRSPDSFNSPLHF. The DNA of the CDR3 is TGCGCCAGCAGGTCGCCGGACAGCTTTAATTCACCCCTCCACTTT.

The chain combines TRBV10-3 with TRBJ2-3; TRBD1 aligns across 9 bases. Per the germline V gene, CDR1 is ENHRY and CDR2 is SYGVKD. J gave up 1 base and V 6 bases, and 8 bases lay outside the gene matches. The CDR3 has 16 residues. Here the CDR3 reads CAISARQGVRTDTQYF. The CDR3 DNA is TGTGCCATCAGCGCCCGACAGGGGGTGCGCACAGATACGCAGTATTTT.

V and J are TRBV28 and TRBJ1-1, with D tentatively TRBD1 (6 bases). The V end was cut by 2 bases, the J end by 5 bases, with 12 bases between. Germline V CDR1 and CDR2: MDHEN, SYDVKM. The CDR3 covers 14 residues. The CDR3 spells CASSLGGWWTEAFF. DNA for the CDR3: TGTGCCAGCAGTTTAGGGGGCTGGTGGACTGAAGCTTTCTTT.

The J gene is TRBJ1-5, the V gene TRBV28; 8 bases line up with TRBD1. The CDR3 contains 16 residues. V lost 6 bases, J lost 0 bases, and 7 bases stayed unmatched. Germline V gene lookup returns CDR1 MDHEN and CDR2 SYDVKM. The CDR3 loop reads CASRVQGGYSNQPQHF. Written as DNA, the CDR3 is TGTGCCAGCAGAGTACAGGGGGGTTATAGCAATCAGCCCCAGCATTTT.